Below, 21 T cell receptor beta chains from the same sample are listed, as sequenced in a study of identical twins. MiXCR was run by TCRdb on the 5' RACE reads, yielding one entry per CDR3 protein. Of around 370,000 distinct CDR3 sequences listed, about 10% were seen once; the top ten hold over 7%. The specimen was naive T cells sorted from blood. These TCRs come from a woman between 45 and 65 years old in good health.

This clonotype was observed a few times. The genes are TRBV20-1 and TRBJ2-4; a possible D gene is TRBD1 (5 bases). V dropped 2 bases and J dropped 0 bases, with 11 bases sitting between them. The germline V gene encodes CDR1 DFQATT and CDR2 SNEGSKA (reference sequence). This CDR3 spans 15 amino acids. CDR3 in DNA: TGCAGTGCTAGACCAACAGGAATAGCCAAAAACATTCAGTACTTC. This sequence encodes CSARPTGIAKNIQYF.

A few counts support this clonotype. The chain recombines TRBV20-1 with TRBJ2-1; D unclear. Per the germline V gene, CDR1 is DFQATT and CDR2 is SNEGSKA (reference sequence). This CDR3 region has 13 residues. Trimming stripped 0 bases from V and 0 bases from J, with 3 bases between. CDR3 nucleotides: TGCAGTGCTAGAGAGGGCTCCTACAATGAGCAGTTCTTC. Encoded protein: CSAREGSYNEQFF.

For the CDR3, the DNA is TGTGCCAGCAGTTTTTGGGGTCTCCCTGGGGCCAACGTCCTGACTTTC. Encoded protein: CASSFWGLPGANVLTF. The rearrangement joins TRBV12-3 or TRBV12-4 to TRBJ2-6, with unresolved D. V lost 3 bases to trimming and J lost 2 bases, with 11 bases between them. The CDR3 runs 16 residues.

Ten or more counts support this clonotype. The V call is TRBV5-1, the J call TRBJ1-5, with D perhaps TRBD1 (5 bases). The CDR3 runs 15 residues. Germline assignment: CDR1 SGHRS and CDR2 YFSETQ. V was pared by 1 base and J by 1 base, with 9 bases between. The CDR3 protein is CASSLNGQSNQPQHF. The CDR3 DNA reads as TGCGCCAGCAGCTTGAATGGACAAAGCAATCAGCCCCAGCATTTT.

This clonotype was observed a few times. The V call is TRBV7-8, the J call TRBJ1-6, with TRBD1 matching 8 bases. Germline V gives CDR1 SGHVS, CDR2 FQNEAQ. With 5 bases clipped from V and 10 bases from J, the junction kept 10 bases outside the gene matches. The CDR3 consists of 15 residues. The CDR3 DNA reads as TGTGCCAGCAGCCACAGGACAGGGTCCCCCTCACCCCTCCACTTT. Its translation is CASSHRTGSPSPLHF. The whole variable domain, filled in from reference TRBV7-8 and TRBJ1-6, reads GAGVSQSPRYKVAKRGQDVALRCDPISGHVSLFWYQQALGQGPEFLTYFQNEAQLDKSGLPSDRFFAERPEGSVSTLKIQRTQQEDSAVYLCASSHRTGSPSPLHFGNGTRLTVT.

The V and J genes are TRBV29-1 and TRBJ1-4, with D perhaps matching TRBD1 (5 bases). The ends were cut back, 6 bases at V and 2 bases at J, with 19 bases in the middle. This CDR3 comprises 16 residues. Germline V CDR1 and CDR2: SQVTM, ANQGSEA. The CDR3 protein is CSVRPLSSGTNEKLFF. CDR3 nucleotides: TGCAGCGTGAGACCCCTCAGTTCAGGGACTAATGAAAAACTGTTTTTT.

This clonotype showed up many times. The chain has TRBV24-1 and TRBJ1-1; D perhaps matches TRBD1 (5 bases). Germline CDR1 reads KGHDR; CDR2 reads SFDVKD. The CDR3 sequence is 16 residues long. V gave up 3 bases and J gave up 2 bases, with 15 bases separating them. The DNA for the CDR3 is TGTGCCACCAGTGATGGGGGTCGGGGGTTTAACACTGAAGCTTTCTTT. Amino acid sequence: CATSDGGRGFNTEAFF.

At least ten counts were recorded for this clonotype. This rearrangement joins TRBV24-1 to TRBJ2-7, with D possibly matching TRBD2 (6 bases). The CDR3 extends over 15 amino acids. V lost 2 bases, J lost 2 bases, and 12 bases lay in between. CDR1 and CDR2 (germline): KGHDR, SFDVKD. CDR3 DNA sequence: TGTGCCACCAGTGATTGGCGAGGCGGGACCTACGAGCAGTACTTC. As protein: CATSDWRGGTYEQYF.

The gene calls are TRBV3-1 and TRBJ2-4, with D possibly matching TRBD2 (5 bases). V was shortened by 3 bases and J by 8 bases, with 23 bases between the two germline ends. CDR1 LGHDT and CDR2 YNNKEL come from the germline V gene (reference sequence). This CDR3 contains 17 residues. CDR3 region: CASSQAVLHSSRDIQYF. Here the CDR3 DNA reads TGTGCCAGCAGCCAGGCCGTTCTGCATTCTTCGAGGGACATTCAGTACTTC.

CDR3 nucleotides: TGTGCCACCAGTGATAATAACGACAGGTCGTCCGGGGAGCTGTTTTTT. This sequence encodes CATSDNNDRSSGELFF. This rearrangement joins TRBV24-1 to TRBJ2-2; tentative D call: TRBD1 (6 bases). CDR1 and CDR2 from the germline V gene are KGHDR and SFDVKD. The CDR3 is 16 residues long. Trimming cost V 3 bases and J 6 bases, with 16 bases left between them.

This clonotype appeared a few times. The chain links TRBV15 to TRBJ2-3; D possibly corresponds to TRBD2 (5 bases). Trimming pared 1 base from V and 2 bases from J, leaving 7 bases between. The CDR3 runs to 14 residues. CDR1 and CDR2 (germline): LNHNV, YYDKDF (reference sequence). CDR3 coding DNA: TGTGCCACCAGCAGAGCAGGACTCACAGATACGCAGTATTTT. Translated: CATSRAGLTDTQYF.

This clonotype was observed a handful of times. The chain recombines TRBV20-1 with TRBJ2-2, with a possible D match to TRBD1 (6 bases). The germline gives CDR1 DFQATT, CDR2 SNEGSKA (reference sequence). This CDR3 spans 15 amino acids. The V end lost 3 bases, the J end lost 2 bases, and 13 bases lay between the germline ends. The CDR3 region is CSASKVRGNTGELFF. CDR3 DNA: TGCAGTGCTAGCAAAGTCAGGGGCAACACCGGGGAGCTGTTTTTT.

This clonotype has a count of ten or more. The V call is TRBV10-1, the J call TRBJ2-5; the D is unclear. The CDR3 consists of 12 residues. CDR1 is WNHNN, CDR2 SYGVQD, per germline (reference sequence). With 3 bases removed from V and 1 base from J, the gap between germline ends came to 3 bases. The CDR3 protein is CASSDFQETQYF. DNA for the CDR3: TGCGCCAGCAGTGACTTCCAAGAGACCCAGTACTTC.

Regarding this clonotype: The junction differs from germline at one of its ends, possibly a read error. This sequence joins TRBV4-1 and TRBJ2-1; TRBD2 aligns across 8 bases. Germline V gene sequence: CDR1 MGHRA, CDR2 YSYEKL. The CDR3 has 16 residues. CDR3 amino acids: CASSHELAAPYDEQFF. CDR3 nucleotide sequence: TGCGCCAGCAGCCACGAACTAGCGGCACCCTACGATGAGCAGTTCTTC.

This chain connects TRBV3-1 to TRBJ2-7, with no clear D. V dropped 1 base and J dropped 0 bases, with 10 bases sitting between them. Germline-derived CDR1 and CDR2 are LGHDT and YNNKEL (reference sequence). This CDR3 region has 15 residues. The chain's CDR3 is CASSQATSSSYEQYF. The CDR3 DNA sequence: TGTGCCAGCAGCCAAGCCACGTCGAGCTCCTACGAGCAGTACTTC.

In this sample, this clonotype turned up a few times. This rearrangement joins TRBV6-1 to TRBJ2-1; D perhaps matches TRBD2 (5 bases). Trimming took off 4 bases at V and 6 bases at J, with 19 bases between the two ends. The CDR3 contains 16 residues. Germline lookup yields CDR1 MNHNS and CDR2 SASEGT. For the CDR3, the DNA is TGTGCCAGCAGTGTCCAGTCGGGTTCGGGGATCAATGAGCAGTTCTTC. It yields the protein CASSVQSGSGINEQFF.

This clonotype was found a few times. This rearrangement joins TRBV7-8 to TRBJ2-3; 9 bases agree with TRBD2. Per germline, CDR1 SGHVS and CDR2 FQNEAQ. The CDR3 runs to 16 residues. Trimming took 4 bases from V and 4 from J; bases not matched to a gene: 9. The CDR3 loop is CASSWGGRASADTQYF. The CDR3 coding sequence is TGTGCCAGCAGCTGGGGCGGGAGGGCCTCAGCAGATACGCAGTATTTT.

This clonotype was found many times. The gene calls are TRBV12-3 or TRBV12-4 and TRBJ1-4, with a tentative D call TRBD1 (5 bases). V shed 3 bases and J shed 13 bases, with 18 bases lying between them. The CDR3 contains 14 residues. CDR3 DNA sequence: TGTGCCAGCAGTTTGAGTGGGCAGTCGGGGGGACTGTTTTTT. It is translated as CASSLSGQSGGLFF.

This clonotype occurred a few times. The V gene is TRBV12-3 or TRBV12-4, the J gene TRBJ2-1, with 11 bases aligning to TRBD2. This CDR3 spans 15 amino acids. V was pared by 5 bases and J by 7 bases, with 7 bases of the junction left unmatched. The CDR3 sequence is CASSVSGRAQNEQFF. DNA of the CDR3: TGTGCCAGCAGTGTTAGCGGGAGGGCCCAAAATGAGCAGTTCTTC.

This clonotype was observed a few times. The V call is TRBV7-9, the J call TRBJ2-2; maybe TRBD1 (5 bases). V shed 9 bases and J shed 0 bases, with 11 bases lying between them. The CDR3 sequence is 14 residues long. Germline V CDR1 and CDR2: SEHNR, FQNEAQ (reference sequence). The CDR3: CASLTATNTGELFF. DNA for the CDR3: TGTGCCAGTTTGACAGCGACGAACACCGGGGAGCTGTTTTTT.

The chain joins TRBV12-3 or TRBV12-4 to TRBJ1-1, with D hard to call. Trimming took off 6 bases at V and 8 bases at J, with 19 bases between the two ends. The CDR3 is 14 amino acids. This chain's CDR3 is CASSLSNIYLEAFF. DNA of the CDR3: TGTGCCAGCAGCCTCAGCAACATCTACCTAGAAGCTTTCTTT.